The T cell receptor (beta chain) described here comes from a study of cytomegalovirus exposure and HLA in healthy donors. Points from the study as a whole: The study flagged some 170 TCR beta chains as cytomegalovirus-associated. The authors assumed roughly uniform sequencing depth across donors for presence/absence analyses. There were some V segments, including TRBV6-2 and TRBV6-3, excluded as indistinguishable. A later analysis found common viral pathogens apparently linked to several of the most significant clusters.

As regards this clone: The target antigen is unknown.

V was clipped by 7 bases and J by 10 bases, with 17 bases between them. CDR1 and CDR2 (germline): SNHLY, FYNNEI. The CDR3 totals 13 residues. The PCR was carried out with 60 Vbeta primers and 13 Jbeta primers. The protocol was immunoSEQ multiplex PCR, while the TCRdb copy is restricted to in-frame clones and leaves out a portion. The sample comprises tens of thousands of clones, 55% to 75% of which are singletons, and 12% rests with the top ten. This TCR was sampled from a woman in her thirties or forties in good health and CMV-seropositive. What was sequenced was PBMCs. The rearrangement uses TRBV2 and TRBJ1-5; possible D gene TRBD1, 5 bases. DNA for the CDR3: TGTGCCAGCAATACTGGGGCCGGCGGCCCCCAGCATTTT. Amino acids: CASNTGAGGPQHF.